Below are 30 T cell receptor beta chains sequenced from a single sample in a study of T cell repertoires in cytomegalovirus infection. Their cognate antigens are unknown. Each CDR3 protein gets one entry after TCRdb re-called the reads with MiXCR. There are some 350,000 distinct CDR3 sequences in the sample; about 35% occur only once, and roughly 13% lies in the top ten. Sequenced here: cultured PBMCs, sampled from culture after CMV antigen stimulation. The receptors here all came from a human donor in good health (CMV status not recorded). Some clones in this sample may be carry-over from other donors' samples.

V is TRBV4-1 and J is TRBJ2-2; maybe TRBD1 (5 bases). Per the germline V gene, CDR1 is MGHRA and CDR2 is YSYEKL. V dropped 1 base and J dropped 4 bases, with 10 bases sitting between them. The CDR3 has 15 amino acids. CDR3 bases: TGCGCCAGCAGCCAAGCTTCGACAGTCACCGGGGAGCTGTTTTTT. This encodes CASSQASTVTGELFF.

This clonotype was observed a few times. CDR3 sequence (DNA): TGTGCCAGCAGCTTAGTGTGGACAGGGGGCAATCAGCCCCAGCATTTT. This gives the protein CASSLVWTGGNQPQHF. The chain combines TRBV7-8 with TRBJ1-5, with 9 bases lining up with TRBD1. The CDR3 length is 16 residues. The germline V gene has CDR1 SGHVS and CDR2 FQNEAQ. The junction had 3 bases not matched to a gene; V was cut back by 1 base and J by 2 bases.

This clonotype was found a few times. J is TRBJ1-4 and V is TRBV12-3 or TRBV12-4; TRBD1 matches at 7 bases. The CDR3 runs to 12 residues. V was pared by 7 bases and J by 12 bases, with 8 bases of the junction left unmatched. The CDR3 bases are TGTGCCAGCACGGACAGGTCCGGGGAACTGTTTTTT. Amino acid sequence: CASTDRSGELFF.

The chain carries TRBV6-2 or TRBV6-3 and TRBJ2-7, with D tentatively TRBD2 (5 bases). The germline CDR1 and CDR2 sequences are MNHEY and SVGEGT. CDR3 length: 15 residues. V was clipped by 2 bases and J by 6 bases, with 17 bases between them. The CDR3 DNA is TGTGCCAGCAGTTACATTTTCGGCAGCGGACTCGAGCAGTACTTC. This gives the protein CASSYIFGSGLEQYF.

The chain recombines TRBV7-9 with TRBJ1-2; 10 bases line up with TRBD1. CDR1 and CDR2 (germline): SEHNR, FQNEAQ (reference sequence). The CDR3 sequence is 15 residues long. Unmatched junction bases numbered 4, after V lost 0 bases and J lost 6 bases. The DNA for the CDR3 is TGTGCCAGCAGCTTAGCTGCGGGACAGGGGAATGGCTACACCTTC. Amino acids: CASSLAAGQGNGYTF.

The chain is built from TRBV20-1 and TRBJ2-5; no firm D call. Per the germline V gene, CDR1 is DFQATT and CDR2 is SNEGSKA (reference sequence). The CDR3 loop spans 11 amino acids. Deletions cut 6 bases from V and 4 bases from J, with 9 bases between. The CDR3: CSAIVGETQYF. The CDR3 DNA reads TGCAGTGCCATAGTAGGAGAGACCCAGTACTTC.

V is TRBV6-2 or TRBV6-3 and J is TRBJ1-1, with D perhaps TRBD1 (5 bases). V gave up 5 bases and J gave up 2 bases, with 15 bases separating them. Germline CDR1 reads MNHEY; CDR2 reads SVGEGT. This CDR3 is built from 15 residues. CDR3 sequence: CASSAAGTGNTEAFF. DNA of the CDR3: TGTGCCAGCAGTGCTGCCGGGACGGGCAACACTGAAGCTTTCTTT.

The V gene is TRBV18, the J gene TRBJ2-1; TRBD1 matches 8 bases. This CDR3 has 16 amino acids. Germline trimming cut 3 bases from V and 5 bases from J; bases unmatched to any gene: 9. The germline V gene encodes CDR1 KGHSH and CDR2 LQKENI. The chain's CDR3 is CASSPLGQGKNNEQFF. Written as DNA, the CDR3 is TGTGCCAGCTCACCCCTTGGACAGGGTAAAAACAATGAGCAGTTCTTC.

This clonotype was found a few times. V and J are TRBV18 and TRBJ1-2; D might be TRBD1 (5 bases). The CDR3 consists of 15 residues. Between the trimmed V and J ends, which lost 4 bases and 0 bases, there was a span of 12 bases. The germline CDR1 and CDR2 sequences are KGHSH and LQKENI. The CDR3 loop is CASSRGDFSNYGYTF. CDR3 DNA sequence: TGTGCCAGCTCACGGGGGGATTTTTCTAACTATGGCTACACCTTC. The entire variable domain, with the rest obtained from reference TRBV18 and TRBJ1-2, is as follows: NAGVMQNPRHLVRRRGQEARLRCSPMKGHSHVYWYRQLPEEGLKFMVYLQKENIIDESGMPKERFSAEFPKEGPSILRIQQVVRGDSAAYFCASSRGDFSNYGYTFGSGTRLTVV.

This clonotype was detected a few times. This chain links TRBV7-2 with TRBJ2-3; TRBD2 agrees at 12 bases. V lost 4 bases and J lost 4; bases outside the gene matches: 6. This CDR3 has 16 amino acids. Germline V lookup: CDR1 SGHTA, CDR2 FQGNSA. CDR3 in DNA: TGTGCCAGCAGCTCAAAGACTAGCGGGAGCGCAGATACGCAGTATTTT. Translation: CASSSKTSGSADTQYF. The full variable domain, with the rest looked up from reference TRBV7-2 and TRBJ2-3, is GAGVSQSPSNKVTEKGKDVELRCDPISGHTALYWYRQSLGQGLEFLIYFQGNSAPDKSGLPSDRFSAERTGGSVSTLTIQRTQQEDSAVYLCASSSKTSGSADTQYFGPGTRLTVL.

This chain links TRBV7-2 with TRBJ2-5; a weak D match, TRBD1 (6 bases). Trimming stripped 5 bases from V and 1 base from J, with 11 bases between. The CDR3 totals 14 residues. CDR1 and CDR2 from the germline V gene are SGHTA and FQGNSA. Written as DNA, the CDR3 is TGTGCCAGCAGCGGCCAAGGGGGCCAAGAGACCCAGTACTTC. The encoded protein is CASSGQGGQETQYF.

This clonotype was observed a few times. CDR3 sequence (DNA): TGTGCCAGCAGTTTTACAGGGGTGGGAGAGACCCAGTACTTC. Translation: CASSFTGVGETQYF. This chain connects TRBV27 to TRBJ2-5; 7 bases match TRBD1. V was clipped by 3 bases and J by 4 bases; unmatched bases: 5. Germline values: CDR1 MNHEY, CDR2 SMNVEV (reference sequence). This CDR3 spans 14 amino acids.

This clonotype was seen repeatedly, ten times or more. In DNA form, the CDR3 reads TGTGCCAGCAGTTACTCGGACAGGGGGAACACTGAAGCTTTCTTT. This encodes CASSYSDRGNTEAFF. The J gene is TRBJ1-1, the V gene TRBV7-8; 9 positions match TRBD1. V lost 6 bases, J lost 1 base, and 6 bases stayed unmatched. Germline V gene sequence: CDR1 SGHVS, CDR2 FQNEAQ. This CDR3 is built from 15 residues. The full variable domain, with the rest looked up from reference TRBV7-8 and TRBJ1-1, is GAGVSQSPRYKVAKRGQDVALRCDPISGHVSLFWYQQALGQGPEFLTYFQNEAQLDKSGLPSDRFFAERPEGSVSTLKIQRTQQEDSAVYLCASSYSDRGNTEAFFGQGTRLTVV.

The CDR3 DNA reads as TGCGCCAGCAGCCAACAGGGCATGAGCACAGATACGCAGTATTTT. Residues: CASSQQGMSTDTQYF. The rearrangement joins TRBV4-3 to TRBJ2-3, with D perhaps TRBD1 (5 bases). V lost 2 bases and J 0 bases, leaving 9 bases between the germline ends. This CDR3 spans 15 amino acids. Germline CDR1 reads LGHNA; CDR2 reads YSLEER.

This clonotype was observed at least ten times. The CDR3 region is CATSPSSGRVDTEAFF. The CDR3 DNA is TGTGCCACCAGTCCCTCGTCTGGCAGGGTGGACACTGAAGCTTTCTTT. The rearrangement joins TRBV24-1 to TRBJ1-1; D possibly corresponds to TRBD1 (5 bases). This CDR3 spans 16 amino acids. V lost 6 bases and J lost 3, with 19 bases in between. Germline V gives CDR1 KGHDR, CDR2 SFDVKD.

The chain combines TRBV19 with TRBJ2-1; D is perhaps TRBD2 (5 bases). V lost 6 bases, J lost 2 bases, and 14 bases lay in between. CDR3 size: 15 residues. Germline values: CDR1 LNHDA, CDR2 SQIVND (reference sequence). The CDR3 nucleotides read TGTGCCAGTAGAAATCTAGCCCTTACCTACAATGAGCAGTTCTTC. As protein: CASRNLALTYNEQFF.

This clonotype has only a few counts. The CDR3 bases are TGTGCCAGCAGCTTAGAAGAAAGCAGGGGGCTCAATGAGCAGTTCTTC. It specifies CASSLEESRGLNEQFF. J is TRBJ2-1 and V is TRBV7-6, with 8 bases matching TRBD1. This CDR3 region has 16 residues. V trimming: 1 base; J trimming: 6 bases; junction bases outside the gene matches: 8. Germline V lookup: CDR1 SGHVS, CDR2 FNYEAQ.

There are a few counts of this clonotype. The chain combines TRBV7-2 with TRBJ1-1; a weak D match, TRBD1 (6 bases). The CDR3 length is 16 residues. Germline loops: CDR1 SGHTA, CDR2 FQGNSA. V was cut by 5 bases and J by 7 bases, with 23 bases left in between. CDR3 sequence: CASSAPLRQRGLEAFF. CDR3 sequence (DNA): TGTGCCAGCAGCGCACCCCTACGGCAACGGGGGCTTGAAGCTTTCTTT.

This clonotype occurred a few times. The CDR3 DNA follows: TGTGCCAGCAGTCCGGCCCTTAGCAATCAGCCCCAGCATTTT. It specifies CASSPALSNQPQHF. V and J are TRBV2 and TRBJ1-5, with D uncertain. Trimming removed 5 bases from V and 0 bases from J, with 8 bases in between. The CDR3 consists of 14 residues. Germline lookup yields CDR1 SNHLY and CDR2 FYNNEI.

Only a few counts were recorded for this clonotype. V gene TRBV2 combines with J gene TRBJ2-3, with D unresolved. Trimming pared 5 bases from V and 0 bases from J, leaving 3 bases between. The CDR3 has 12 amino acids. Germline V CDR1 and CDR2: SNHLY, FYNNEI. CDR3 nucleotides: TGTGCCAGCAGTCAGAGCACAGATACGCAGTATTTT. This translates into CASSQSTDTQYF. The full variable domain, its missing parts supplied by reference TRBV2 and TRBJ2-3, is EPEVTQTPSHQVTQMGQEVILRCVPISNHLYFYWYRQILGQKVEFLVSFYNNEISEKSEIFDDQFSVERPDGSNFTLKIRSTKLEDSAMYFCASSQSTDTQYFGPGTRLTVL.

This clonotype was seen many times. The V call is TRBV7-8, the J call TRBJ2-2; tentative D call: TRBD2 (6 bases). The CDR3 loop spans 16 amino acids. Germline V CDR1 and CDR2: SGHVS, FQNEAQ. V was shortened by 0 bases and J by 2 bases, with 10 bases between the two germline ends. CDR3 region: CASSLASSVNTGELFF. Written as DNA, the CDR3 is TGTGCCAGCAGCTTAGCGTCTAGCGTAAACACCGGGGAGCTGTTTTTT.

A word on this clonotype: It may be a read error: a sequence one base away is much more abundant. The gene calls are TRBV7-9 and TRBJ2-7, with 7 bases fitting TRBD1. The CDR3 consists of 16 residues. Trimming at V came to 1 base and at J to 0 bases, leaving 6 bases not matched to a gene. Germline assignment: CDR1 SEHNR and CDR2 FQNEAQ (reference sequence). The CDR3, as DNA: TGTGCCAGCAGCTTAGGGTCGGACAGGTACTCCTACGAGCAGTACTTC. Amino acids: CASSLGSDRYSYEQYF.

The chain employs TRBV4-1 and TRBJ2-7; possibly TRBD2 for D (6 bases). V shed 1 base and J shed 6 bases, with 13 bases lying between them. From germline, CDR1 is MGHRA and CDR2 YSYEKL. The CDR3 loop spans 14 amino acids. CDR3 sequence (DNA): TGCGCCAGCAGCCAAGTCGGGGGACGGGGCGAGCAGTACGTC. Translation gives CASSQVGGRGEQYV.

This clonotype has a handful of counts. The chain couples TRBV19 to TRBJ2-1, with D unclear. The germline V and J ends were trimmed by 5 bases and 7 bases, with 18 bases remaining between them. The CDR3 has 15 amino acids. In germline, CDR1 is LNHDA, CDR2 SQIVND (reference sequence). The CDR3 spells CASSAVEPIGNEQFF. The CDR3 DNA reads TGTGCCAGTAGTGCCGTGGAGCCAATAGGTAATGAGCAGTTCTTC.

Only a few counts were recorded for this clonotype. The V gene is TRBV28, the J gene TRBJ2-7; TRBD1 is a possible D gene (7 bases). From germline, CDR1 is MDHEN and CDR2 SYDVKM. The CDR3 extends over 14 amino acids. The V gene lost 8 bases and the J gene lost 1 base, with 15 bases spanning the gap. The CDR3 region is CASRGQEGSYEQYF. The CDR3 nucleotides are TGTGCCAGCCGAGGACAGGAGGGGTCCTACGAGCAGTACTTC. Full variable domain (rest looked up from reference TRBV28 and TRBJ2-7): DVKVTQSSRYLVKRTGEKVFLECVQDMDHENMFWYRQDPGLGLRLIYFSYDVKMKEKGDIPEGYSVSREKKERFSLILESASTNQTSMYLCASRGQEGSYEQYFGPGTRLTVT.

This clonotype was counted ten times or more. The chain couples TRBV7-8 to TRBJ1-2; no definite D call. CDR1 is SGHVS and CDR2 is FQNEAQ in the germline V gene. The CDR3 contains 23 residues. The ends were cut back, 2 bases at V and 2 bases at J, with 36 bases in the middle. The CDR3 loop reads CASSLFIFGLRGAQNNSNYGYTF. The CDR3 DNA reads TGTGCCAGCAGCTTATTTATATTCGGGTTACGTGGCGCACAGAACAATTCAAACTATGGCTACACCTTC.

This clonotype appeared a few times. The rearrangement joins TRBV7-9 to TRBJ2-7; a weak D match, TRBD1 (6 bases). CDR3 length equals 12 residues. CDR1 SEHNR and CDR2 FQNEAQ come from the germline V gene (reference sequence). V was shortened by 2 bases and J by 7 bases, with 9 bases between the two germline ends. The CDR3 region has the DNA TGTGCCAGCAGCTTACAGGGGTGGGAGCAGTACGTC. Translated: CASSLQGWEQYV.

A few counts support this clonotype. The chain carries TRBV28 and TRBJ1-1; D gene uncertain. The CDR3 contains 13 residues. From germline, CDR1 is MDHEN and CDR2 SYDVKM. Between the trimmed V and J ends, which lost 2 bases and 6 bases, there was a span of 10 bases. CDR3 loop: CASSLTVEAEAFF. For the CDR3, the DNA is TGTGCCAGCAGTTTAACCGTGGAGGCTGAAGCTTTCTTT. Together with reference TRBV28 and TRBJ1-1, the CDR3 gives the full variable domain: DVKVTQSSRYLVKRTGEKVFLECVQDMDHENMFWYRQDPGLGLRLIYFSYDVKMKEKGDIPEGYSVSREKKERFSLILESASTNQTSMYLCASSLTVEAEAFFGQGTRLTVV.

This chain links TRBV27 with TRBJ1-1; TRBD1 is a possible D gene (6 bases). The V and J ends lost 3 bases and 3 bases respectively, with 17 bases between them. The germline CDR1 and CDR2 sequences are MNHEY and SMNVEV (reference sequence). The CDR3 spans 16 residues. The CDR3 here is CASSFFGRGAHTEAFF. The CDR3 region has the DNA TGTGCCAGCAGTTTTTTCGGTCGGGGGGCGCACACTGAAGCTTTCTTT.

This CDR3 reads CASSQGGRDTEAFF. The CDR3 DNA follows: TGTGCCAGCAGCCAAGGGGGGCGGGACACTGAAGCTTTCTTT. This chain connects TRBV3-1 to TRBJ1-1; possible D gene TRBD1, 6 bases. Trimming removed 1 base at V and 3 bases at J, with 9 bases between. Germline CDR1 and CDR2: LGHDT and YNNKEL (reference sequence). This CDR3 has 14 amino acids.